This record covers a single T cell receptor beta chain. The data were produced by immunoSEQ multiplex PCR, yet TCRdb's version contains in-frame clones alone and is incomplete. The sample lists some 50,000 clones, about 87% seen once, with more than 1.5% in the top ten. The source of the sample is a study of OX40 agonist ivuxolimab in advanced cancers. Whole-study context: A diagnosis of hepatocellular carcinoma, melanoma, renal cell or head and neck cancer was present in dose-escalation patients.

The CDR3 extends over 13 amino acids. CDR1 and CDR2 from the germline V gene are MDHEN and SYDVKM. V dropped 7 bases and J dropped 5 bases, with 12 bases sitting between them. This material consisted of CD4+ or CD8+ T cells sorted from blood, taken in a trial of the OX40 agonist ivuxolimab. The clonotype originates from an adult with an advanced solid tumor such as melanoma, head and neck, liver or kidney cancer. The chain combines TRBV28 with TRBJ1-5, with D unclear. CDR3 amino acids: CASTLGGYQPQHF. The DNA for the CDR3 is TGTGCCAGCACCCTCGGAGGGTATCAGCCCCAGCATTTT.